This T cell receptor beta chain was captured by sequencing in a study of T cell repertoires in cytomegalovirus infection. Background on the study: Shared public TCR beta signatures pointed to both CMV infection and a matching HLA type.

TCRdb used MiXCR to reprocess the reads, holding one entry per CDR3 protein. The repertoire includes roughly 720,000 distinct CDR3 sequences, about 40% of them detected once, and around 2.6% sits in the top ten. Study findings and constraints: The ex vivo response showed dominance by HLA-C-restricted CMV-specific TCR beta clonotypes.

On this clonotype itself: Its antigen is still unknown.

The CDR3 spans 16 residues. V shed 8 bases and J shed 1 base, with 17 bases lying between them. Germline assignment: CDR1 MDHEN and CDR2 SYDVKM. The sequenced material came from PBMCs. The TCR was taken from a human donor in good health (CMV status not recorded). Some clones in this sample may be carry-over from other donors' samples. V gene TRBV28 combines with J gene TRBJ2-2, with D possibly being TRBD2 (6 bases). CDR3 nucleotides: TGTGCCAGCGTCCCTTGGGGGGTCCAGAACACCGGGGAGCTGTTTTTT. It specifies CASVPWGVQNTGELFF.